This T cell receptor (beta chain) is drawn from a study of CDR3 diversity in severe acne. The CDR3 is 16 amino acids. Unmatched junction bases numbered 7, after V lost 4 bases and J lost 0 bases. From germline, CDR1 is SGHAT and CDR2 FQNNGV. TCRdb itself ran the PCR reads through MiXCR, one entry per CDR3 protein. This sample has tens of thousands of distinct CDR3 sequences, with about half found just once. The V gene is TRBV11-2, the J gene TRBJ2-3, with 7 bases fitting TRBD2. This receptor was identified in a male donor with severe acne vulgaris. The sequencing input was blood. This CDR3 reads CASSSTSRQSTDTQYF. CDR3 coding DNA: TGTGCCAGCAGCTCGACTAGCAGACAAAGCACAGATACGCAGTATTTT.